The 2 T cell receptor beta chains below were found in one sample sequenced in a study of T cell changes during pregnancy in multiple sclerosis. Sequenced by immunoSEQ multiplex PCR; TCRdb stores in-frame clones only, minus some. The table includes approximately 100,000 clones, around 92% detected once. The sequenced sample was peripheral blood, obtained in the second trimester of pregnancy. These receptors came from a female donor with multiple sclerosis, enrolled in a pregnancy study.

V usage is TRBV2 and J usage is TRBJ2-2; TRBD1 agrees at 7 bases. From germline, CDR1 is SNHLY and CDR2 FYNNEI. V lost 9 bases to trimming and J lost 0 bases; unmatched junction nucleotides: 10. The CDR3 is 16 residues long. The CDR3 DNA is TGTGCCAGGAATGGACAGGACTCGACGAACACCGGGGAGCTGTTTTTT. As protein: CARNGQDSTNTGELFF.

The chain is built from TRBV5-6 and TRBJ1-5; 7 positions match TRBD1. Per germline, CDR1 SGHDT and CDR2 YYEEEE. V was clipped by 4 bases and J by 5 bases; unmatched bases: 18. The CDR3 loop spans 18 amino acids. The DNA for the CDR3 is TGTGCCAGCAGCCTTGGGGGGTTGACAGGGCTCCGATATCAGCCCCAGCATTTT. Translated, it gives CASSLGGLTGLRYQPQHF.